This is a list of T cell receptor beta chains from one sample in a study of T cell changes during pregnancy in multiple sclerosis. Using immunoSEQ multiplex PCR, the repertoire was profiled, and TCRdb retains in-frame clones only, with some absent. The repertoire holds more than 95,000 clones, approximately 95% seen once, with less than 1% in the top ten. Sequenced material: peripheral blood, taken after pregnancy. The receptors originated from a female donor with multiple sclerosis, enrolled in a pregnancy study. Each CDR3 is given with its conserved first and last residue. Fields, in order: V gene, J gene, CDR3 protein.

v_gene: TRBV28; j_gene: TRBJ2-1; CDR3aa: CASSFGGSGLASYNEQFF
v_gene: TRBV6-5; j_gene: TRBJ1-2; CDR3aa: CASSPLTTAGGYTF
v_gene: TRBV5-4; j_gene: TRBJ2-1; CDR3aa: CASSPGTSGTNEQFF
v_gene: TRBV14; j_gene: TRBJ2-3; CDR3aa: CASSQGPQRELADTQYF
v_gene: TRBV5-4; j_gene: TRBJ1-1; CDR3aa: CASSLLAGSSEAFF
v_gene: TRBV4-3; j_gene: TRBJ2-1; CDR3aa: CASSHGTGAVNEQFF
v_gene: TRBV19; j_gene: TRBJ2-3; CDR3aa: CASSGAGGADTQYF
v_gene: TRBV27; j_gene: TRBJ2-1; CDR3aa: CASRGLSTNNEQFF
v_gene: TRBV7-8; j_gene: TRBJ2-7; CDR3aa: CASSLDVREQYF
v_gene: TRBV27; j_gene: TRBJ2-7; CDR3aa: CASSLYAVGGPPYEQYF
v_gene: TRBV5-4; j_gene: TRBJ1-1; CDR3aa: CASNARGLGIMSYTEAFF
v_gene: TRBV5-1; j_gene: TRBJ2-2; CDR3aa: CASSTTRGTGELFF
v_gene: TRBV6-5; j_gene: TRBJ2-2; CDR3aa: CASSYFAQGFTGELFF
v_gene: TRBV14; j_gene: TRBJ2-1; CDR3aa: CASSQNTGDNEQFF
v_gene: TRBV10-3; j_gene: TRBJ1-2; CDR3aa: CAISKDRDSYGYTF